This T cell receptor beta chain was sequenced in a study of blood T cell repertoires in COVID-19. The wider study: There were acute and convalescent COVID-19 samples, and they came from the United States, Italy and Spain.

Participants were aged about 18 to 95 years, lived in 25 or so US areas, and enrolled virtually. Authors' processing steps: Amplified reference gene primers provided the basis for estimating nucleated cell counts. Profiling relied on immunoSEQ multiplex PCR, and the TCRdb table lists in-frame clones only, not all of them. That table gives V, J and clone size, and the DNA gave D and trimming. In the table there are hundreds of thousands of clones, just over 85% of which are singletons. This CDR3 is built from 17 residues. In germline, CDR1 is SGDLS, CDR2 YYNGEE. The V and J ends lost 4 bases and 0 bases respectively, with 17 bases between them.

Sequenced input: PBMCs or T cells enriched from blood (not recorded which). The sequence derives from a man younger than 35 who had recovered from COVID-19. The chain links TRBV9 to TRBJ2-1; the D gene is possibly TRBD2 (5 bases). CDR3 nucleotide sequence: TGTGCCAGCAGCCCCTCGTCGGGGTCGAGCTCCTACAATGAGCAGTTCTTC. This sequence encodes CASSPSSGSSSYNEQFF.